The rows below give T cell receptor beta chains drawn from one sample of a study of technical replicates of blood from a few donors. Sequenced by immunoSEQ multiplex PCR; TCRdb stores in-frame clones only, minus some. The repertoire holds about 88,000 clones, with around 92% as singletons. The sample consisted of T cells isolated from PBMCs. Every receptor here comes from a human donor in good health. The CDR3 runs from the conserved cysteine through the conserved F or W. The order of the fields is clone size, V gene, D gene, J gene, CDR3 protein, CDR3 DNA. D genes are given only for firm matches. Rows may omit the clone size; those that give it use once, few, many or a size class.

clone_size: -; v_call: TRBV5-4; d_call: -; j_call: TRBJ1-1; cdr3_aa: CASSLDPVNSRTEAFF; cdr3_nt: TGTGCCAGCAGCTTGGACCCTGTGAACTCCCGCACTGAAGCTTTCTTT
clone_size: -; v_call: TRBV28; d_call: -; j_call: TRBJ1-1; cdr3_aa: CASTSSGRSLTSNTEAFF; cdr3_nt: TGTGCCAGCACCTCTTCTGGGAGGTCTCTAACCTCTAACACTGAAGCTTTCTTT
clone_size: once; v_call: TRBV9; d_call: TRBD1; j_call: TRBJ2-7; cdr3_aa: CASSGTGSPYEQYF; cdr3_nt: TGTGCCAGCAGCGGGACAGGGAGCCCCTACGAGCAGTACTTC
clone_size: -; v_call: TRBV2; d_call: -; j_call: TRBJ2-6; cdr3_aa: CASQGLTPSGANVLTF; cdr3_nt: TGTGCCAGCCAGGGGCTTACACCGTCTGGGGCCAACGTCCTGACTTTC
clone_size: -; v_call: TRBV18; d_call: -; j_call: TRBJ1-1; cdr3_aa: CASSPNEGGGTEAFF; cdr3_nt: TGTGCCAGCTCACCAAATGAGGGGGGGGGAACTGAAGCTTTCTTT
clone_size: -; v_call: TRBV19; d_call: TRBD1; j_call: TRBJ1-1; cdr3_aa: CASSMGTGGVNTEAFF; cdr3_nt: TGTGCCAGTAGTATGGGTACAGGGGGAGTGAACACTGAAGCTTTCTTT
clone_size: once; v_call: TRBV10-1; d_call: TRBD1; j_call: TRBJ2-5; cdr3_aa: CATSMDRQETQYF; cdr3_nt: TGCGCCACCTCTATGGACAGGCAAGAGACCCAGTACTTC
clone_size: -; v_call: TRBV6-1; d_call: -; j_call: TRBJ1-1; cdr3_aa: CASSLTELNTEAFF; cdr3_nt: TGTGCCAGCAGTCTGACAGAACTGAACACTGAAGCTTTCTTT
clone_size: -; v_call: TRBV11-3; d_call: TRBD2; j_call: TRBJ2-1; cdr3_aa: CASSASSGGAYNEQFF; cdr3_nt: TGTGCCAGCAGCGCCTCTAGCGGGGGGGCCTACAATGAGCAGTTCTTC
clone_size: -; v_call: TRBV28; d_call: -; j_call: TRBJ2-7; cdr3_aa: CASSPAGHISYEQYF; cdr3_nt: TGTGCCAGCAGCCCAGCGGGACACATTTCCTACGAGCAGTACTTC
clone_size: -; v_call: TRBV10-3; d_call: -; j_call: TRBJ2-3; cdr3_aa: CAISEFGRRTDTQYF; cdr3_nt: TGTGCCATCAGTGAGTTTGGGAGGCGCACAGATACGCAGTATTTT
clone_size: once; v_call: TRBV11-3; d_call: TRBD2; j_call: TRBJ2-1; cdr3_aa: CASSLESSGTYNEQFF; cdr3_nt: TGTGCCAGCAGCTTAGAGTCTAGCGGGACCTACAATGAGCAGTTCTTC
clone_size: -; v_call: TRBV29-1; d_call: -; j_call: TRBJ2-7; cdr3_aa: CSVEGGGSEQYF; cdr3_nt: TGCAGCGTTGAAGGAGGAGGGTCCGAGCAGTACTTC
clone_size: -; v_call: TRBV5-1; d_call: TRBD2; j_call: TRBJ2-4; cdr3_aa: CASSPRVAGGPVKNIQYF; cdr3_nt: TGCGCCAGCAGCCCGCGGGTAGCGGGGGGGCCGGTCAAAAACATTCAGTACTTC
clone_size: -; v_call: TRBV2; d_call: -; j_call: TRBJ2-1; cdr3_aa: CATGDGGQQFF; cdr3_nt: TGTGCCACAGGGGACGGCGGGCAGCAGTTCTTC
clone_size: -; v_call: TRBV5-4; d_call: -; j_call: TRBJ1-2; cdr3_aa: CASSLDFHGYTF; cdr3_nt: TGTGCCAGCAGCTTGGACTTCCATGGCTACACCTTC
clone_size: -; v_call: TRBV7-6; d_call: TRBD1; j_call: TRBJ2-3; cdr3_aa: CASSLGTGTDTQYF; cdr3_nt: TGTGCCAGCAGCTTGGGGACAGGCACAGATACGCAGTATTTT
clone_size: -; v_call: TRBV15; d_call: -; j_call: TRBJ1-5; cdr3_aa: CATSSEIQGYQPQHF; cdr3_nt: TGTGCCACCAGCAGTGAAATACAGGGCTATCAGCCCCAGCATTTT
clone_size: once; v_call: TRBV10-3; d_call: TRBD1; j_call: TRBJ1-1; cdr3_aa: CAIRSGGAGDTEAFF; cdr3_nt: TGTGCCATCAGGTCAGGGGGCGCAGGGGACACTGAAGCTTTCTTT
clone_size: -; v_call: TRBV2; d_call: TRBD1; j_call: TRBJ1-4; cdr3_aa: CASSEAYVTRQGFNEKLFF; cdr3_nt: TGTGCCAGCAGTGAAGCGTACGTCACAAGACAGGGGTTCAATGAAAAACTGTTTTTT
clone_size: -; v_call: TRBV4-2; d_call: -; j_call: TRBJ2-1; cdr3_aa: CASSQEVPGGRGLGSEQFF; cdr3_nt: TGTGCCAGCAGCCAAGAAGTCCCGGGCGGCAGGGGTCTGGGCAGTGAGCAGTTCTTC
clone_size: -; v_call: TRBV6-1; d_call: -; j_call: TRBJ1-5; cdr3_aa: CASSASGIGRNQPQHF; cdr3_nt: TGTGCCAGCAGTGCGTCAGGGATAGGTCGTAATCAGCCCCAGCATTTT
clone_size: -; v_call: TRBV11-2; d_call: -; j_call: TRBJ1-2; cdr3_aa: CATYGGGDGYTF; cdr3_nt: TGTGCCACCTATGGGGGAGGAGATGGCTACACCTTC
clone_size: -; v_call: TRBV5-4; d_call: TRBD2; j_call: TRBJ2-2; cdr3_aa: CASSLGGGTGELFF; cdr3_nt: TGTGCCAGCAGCTTGGGGGGGGGCACCGGGGAGCTGTTTTTT
clone_size: once; v_call: TRBV28; d_call: -; j_call: TRBJ2-7; cdr3_aa: CASSLEGIDRQREYF; cdr3_nt: TGTGCCAGCAGTCTCGAGGGAATAGACAGGCAACGGGAGTACTTC
clone_size: -; v_call: TRBV5-1; d_call: -; j_call: TRBJ1-4; cdr3_aa: CASSSGRTTNEKLFF; cdr3_nt: TGCGCCAGCAGCTCAGGGAGGACAACTAATGAAAAACTGTTTTTT